A single sample is the source of the 17 T cell receptor beta chains below, sequenced in a study of multiple sclerosis patients with progressive multifocal leukoencephalopathy. Time point of the sample: time of PML onset. Assay: immunoSEQ multiplex PCR; the TCRdb copy retains only in-frame clones and omits some. This table has 30,000 or so clones, 87% appearing once. Specimen: PBMCs, collected from a patient treated with natalizumab. Every receptor here comes from a human donor with progressive multifocal leukoencephalopathy.

V gene TRBV5-4 combines with J gene TRBJ1-1; D not certain. In germline, CDR1 is SGHNT, CDR2 YYREEE (reference sequence). CDR3 length: 12 amino acids. The ends were cut back, 1 base at V and 2 bases at J, with 3 bases in the middle. The CDR3 protein is CASSLRNTEAFF. CDR3 DNA: TGTGCCAGCAGCTTGAGAAACACTGAAGCTTTCTTT.

The chain uses TRBV2 and TRBJ2-2; possible D gene TRBD2, 6 bases. Germline CDR1 reads SNHLY; CDR2 reads FYNNEI. Trimming shortened V by 2 bases and J by 3 bases, and 10 bases separated the two germline ends. The CDR3 length is 15 residues. The CDR3 nucleotides are TGTGCCAGCAGTGAACGGGAGTCCTACACCGGGGAGCTGTTTTTT. It codes for CASSERESYTGELFF. Supplemented by reference TRBV2 and TRBJ2-2, the full variable domain reads EPEVTQTPSHQVTQMGQEVILRCVPISNHLYFYWYRQILGQKVEFLVSFYNNEISEKSEIFDDQFSVERPDGSNFTLKIRSTKLEDSAMYFCASSERESYTGELFFGEGSRLTVL.

This clone has more than one count but fewer than ten. The chain links TRBV6-1 to TRBJ2-7, with 8 bases aligning to TRBD1. The V segment lost 7 bases and the J segment 3 bases; nucleotides outside the gene matches: 8. CDR1 is MNHNS, CDR2 SASEGT, per germline. The CDR3 runs 14 residues. CDR3 in DNA: TGTGCCAGCAACGCCGGGACAGGCCGCTACGAGCAGTACTTC. It yields the protein CASNAGTGRYEQYF.

The chain employs TRBV5-1 and TRBJ2-1, with 10 nucleotides matching TRBD2. The V and J ends lost 2 bases and 6 bases, in that order; junction bases with no gene match: 5. This CDR3 region has 15 residues. Per the germline V gene, CDR1 is SGHRS and CDR2 is YFSETQ. The CDR3 region is CASSFKREGLNEQFF. In DNA form, the CDR3 reads TGCGCCAGCAGCTTTAAGCGGGAGGGCCTCAATGAGCAGTTCTTC.

V gene TRBV19 combines with J gene TRBJ2-1; 12 bases line up with TRBD2. The CDR3 runs to 15 residues. The trim removed 6 bases at V and 8 bases at J, leaving 8 bases unmatched. Germline-derived CDR1 and CDR2 are LNHDA and SQIVND (reference sequence). The CDR3 DNA sequence: TGTGCCAGTAGACGACTAGCGGGAGAATCCTATGAGCAGTTCTTC. Encoded protein: CASRRLAGESYEQFF.

This clone has just a few counts. The CDR3 coding sequence is TGTGCCAGCAGTCCCCGACAGGGAAGTACTGAAGCTTTCTTT. Its translation is CASSPRQGSTEAFF. The genes are TRBV6-5 and TRBJ1-1; TRBD1 aligns across 7 bases. Germline CDR1 and CDR2: MNHEY and SVGAGI. The CDR3 totals 14 residues. The trim removed 5 bases at V and 5 bases at J, leaving 8 bases unmatched.

The chain couples TRBV5-1 to TRBJ2-5, with 11 bases identical to TRBD2. The assigned J gene may be wrong: the sequence end matches TRBJ2-7 better. CDR1 is SGHRS and CDR2 is YFSETQ in the germline V gene. This CDR3 contains 16 residues. The CDR3 nucleotides read TGCGCCAGCAGCCGGACGACTAGCGGGGAATCCTACGAGCAGTACTTC. Translating it yields CASSRTTSGESYEQYF.

This clone showed up just once. The gene calls are TRBV4-3 and TRBJ1-2; D is unclear. Germline V gene sequence: CDR1 LGHNA, CDR2 YSLEER. V shed 1 base and J shed 2 bases, with 5 bases lying between them. The CDR3 consists of 13 residues. In DNA, the CDR3 is TGCGCCAGCAGCCAAGGACTGAACTATGGCTACACCTTC. This translates into CASSQGLNYGYTF.

The chain carries TRBV18 and TRBJ2-2, with a possible D match to TRBD2 (7 bases). V was pared by 0 bases and J by 7 bases, with 9 bases between. The CDR3 contains 14 residues. Germline-derived CDR1 and CDR2 are KGHSH and LQKENI. This CDR3 is CASSPPGGRGELFF. The CDR3 bases are TGTGCCAGCTCACCACCCGGGGGGCGCGGGGAGCTGTTTTTT.

This clone was seen just once. The chain couples TRBV27 to TRBJ2-5, with D unresolved. The germline V and J ends were trimmed by 3 bases and 2 bases, with 10 bases remaining between them. Germline assignment: CDR1 MNHEY and CDR2 SMNVEV (reference sequence). There are 14 residues in the CDR3. DNA for the CDR3: TGTGCCAGCAGTTTGGCAGGCTTTCAAGAGACCCAGTACTTC. Translating gives CASSLAGFQETQYF.

The rearrangement uses TRBV7-2 and TRBJ1-3; the D gene is possibly TRBD1 (6 bases). The V gene's germline CDR1 is SGHTA and CDR2 FQGNSA. Trimming took 5 bases from V and 5 from J, leaving 19 bases between them. The CDR3 consists of 16 residues. CDR3 protein: CASSRGWDTSRNTIYF. CDR3 nucleotides: TGTGCCAGCAGCCGAGGTTGGGACACTAGCCGAAACACCATATATTTT.

CDR3 coding DNA: TGTGCCAGCAGTCCATGGACAGGGCTGAACACCGGGGAGCTGTTTTTT. Translation gives CASSPWTGLNTGELFF. V and J are TRBV25-1 and TRBJ2-2; 8 nucleotides align to TRBD1. V lost 5 bases, J lost 1 base, and 6 bases stayed unmatched. The CDR3 runs 16 residues. Per germline, CDR1 MGHDK and CDR2 SYGVNS.

This chain links TRBV19 with TRBJ2-1, with D hard to call. The CDR3 has 16 amino acids. The V end was cut by 6 bases, the J end by 4 bases, with 19 bases between. Germline V gene data show CDR1 as LNHDA and CDR2 as SQIVND (reference sequence). CDR3 residues: CASRGKGPNLYNEQFF. The CDR3 nucleotides read TGTGCCAGTAGGGGGAAGGGTCCCAACCTATACAATGAGCAGTTCTTC.

The rearrangement uses TRBV6-5 and TRBJ2-7; unclear D gene. The CDR3 totals 13 residues. Looked up from germline, CDR1 is MNHEY and CDR2 is SVGAGI. The ends were cut back, 2 bases at V and 5 bases at J, with 10 bases in the middle. The CDR3 bases are TGTGCCAGCAGTTACAGGGTGGGCGACGAGCAGTACTTC. This encodes CASSYRVGDEQYF.

As concerns this clone: Other DNA sequences from this sample encode an identical CDR3 as well. This sequence joins TRBV5-1 and TRBJ1-6, with D unresolved. CDR3 length equals 13 residues. V lost 0 bases and J lost 7, with 5 bases in between. The germline V gene has CDR1 SGHRS and CDR2 YFSETQ. The CDR3 bases are TGCGCCAGCAGCTTGGATAGGAATTCACCCCTCCACTTT. Protein sequence: CASSLDRNSPLHF.

The chain links TRBV28 to TRBJ2-7; tentatively, D is TRBD1 or TRBD2 (6 bases each). This CDR3 spans 13 amino acids. Per the germline V gene, CDR1 is MDHEN and CDR2 is SYDVKM. V lost 6 bases, J lost 0 bases, and 9 bases lay in between. Written as DNA, the CDR3 is TGTGCCAGCAGGGGGGGCAGCTCCTACGAGCAGTACTTC. It specifies CASRGGSSYEQYF.

J is TRBJ1-4 and V is TRBV5-4, with D tentatively TRBD1 (5 bases). V was shortened by 2 bases and J by 5 bases, with 7 bases between the two germline ends. Germline loops: CDR1 SGHNT, CDR2 YYREEE (reference sequence). CDR3 length: 13 amino acids. The CDR3, as DNA: TGTGCCAGCAGCTTATCAGGGAATGAAAAACTGTTTTTT. This gives the protein CASSLSGNEKLFF.